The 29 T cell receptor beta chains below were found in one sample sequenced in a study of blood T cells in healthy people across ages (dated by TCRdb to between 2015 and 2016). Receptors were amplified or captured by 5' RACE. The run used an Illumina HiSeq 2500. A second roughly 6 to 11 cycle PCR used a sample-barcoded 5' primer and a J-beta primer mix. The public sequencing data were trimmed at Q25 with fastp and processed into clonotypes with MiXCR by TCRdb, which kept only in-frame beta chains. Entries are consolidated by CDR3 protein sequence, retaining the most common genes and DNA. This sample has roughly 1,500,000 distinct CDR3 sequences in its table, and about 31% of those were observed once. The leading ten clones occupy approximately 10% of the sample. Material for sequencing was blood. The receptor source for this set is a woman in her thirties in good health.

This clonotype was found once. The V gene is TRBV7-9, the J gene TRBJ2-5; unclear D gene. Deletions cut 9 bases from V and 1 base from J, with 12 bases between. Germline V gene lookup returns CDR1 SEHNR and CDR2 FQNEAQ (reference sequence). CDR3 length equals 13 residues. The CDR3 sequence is CASLEGSQETQYF. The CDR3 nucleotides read TGTGCCAGTTTGGAAGGCTCCCAAGAGACCCAGTACTTC.

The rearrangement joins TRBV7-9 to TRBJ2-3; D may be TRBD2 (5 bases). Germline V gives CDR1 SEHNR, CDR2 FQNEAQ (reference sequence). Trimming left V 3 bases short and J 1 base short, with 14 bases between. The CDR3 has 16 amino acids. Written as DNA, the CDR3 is TGTGCCAGCAGCTTGAGGGCCGAAATTCGCACAGATACGCAGTATTTT. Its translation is CASSLRAEIRTDTQYF.

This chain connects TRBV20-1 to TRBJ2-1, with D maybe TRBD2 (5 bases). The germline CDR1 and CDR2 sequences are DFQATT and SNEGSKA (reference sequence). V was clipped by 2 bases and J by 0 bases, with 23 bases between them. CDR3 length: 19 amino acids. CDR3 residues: CSARKVLANSASSYNEQFF. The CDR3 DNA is TGCAGTGCTAGAAAGGTTTTAGCGAATTCCGCCAGCTCCTACAATGAGCAGTTCTTC.

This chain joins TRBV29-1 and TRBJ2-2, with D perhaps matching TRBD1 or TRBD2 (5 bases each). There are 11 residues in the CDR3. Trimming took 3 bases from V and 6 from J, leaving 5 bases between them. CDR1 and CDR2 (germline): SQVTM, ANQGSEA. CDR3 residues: CSVEGAGELFF. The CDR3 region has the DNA TGCAGCGTTGAGGGGGCCGGGGAGCTGTTTTTT.

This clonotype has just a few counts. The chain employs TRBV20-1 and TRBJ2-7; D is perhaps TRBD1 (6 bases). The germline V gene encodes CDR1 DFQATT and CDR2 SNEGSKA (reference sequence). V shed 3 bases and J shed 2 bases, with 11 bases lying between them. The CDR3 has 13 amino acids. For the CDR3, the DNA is TGCAGTGCTAGCAACGGACAGCCCTACGAGCAGTACTTC. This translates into CSASNGQPYEQYF.

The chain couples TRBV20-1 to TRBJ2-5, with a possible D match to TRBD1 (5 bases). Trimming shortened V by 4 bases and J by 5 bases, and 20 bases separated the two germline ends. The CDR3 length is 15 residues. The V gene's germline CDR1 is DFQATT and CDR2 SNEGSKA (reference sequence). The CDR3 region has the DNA TGCAGTGCTACAAAGCAAAGGGGTCTCTTGGAGACCCAGTACTTC. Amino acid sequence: CSATKQRGLLETQYF.

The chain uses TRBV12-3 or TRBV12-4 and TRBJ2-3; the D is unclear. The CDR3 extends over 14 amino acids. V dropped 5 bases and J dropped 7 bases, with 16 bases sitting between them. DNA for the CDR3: TGTGCCAGCAGTGAGCAGGTATTAGTAAATACGCAGTATTTT. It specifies CASSEQVLVNTQYF.

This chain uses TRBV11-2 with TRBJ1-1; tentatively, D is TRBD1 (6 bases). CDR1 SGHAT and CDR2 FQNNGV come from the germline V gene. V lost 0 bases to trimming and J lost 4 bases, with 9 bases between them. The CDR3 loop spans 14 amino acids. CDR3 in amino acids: CASSLEGAVTEAFF. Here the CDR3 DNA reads TGTGCCAGCAGCTTAGAGGGGGCGGTCACTGAAGCTTTCTTT.

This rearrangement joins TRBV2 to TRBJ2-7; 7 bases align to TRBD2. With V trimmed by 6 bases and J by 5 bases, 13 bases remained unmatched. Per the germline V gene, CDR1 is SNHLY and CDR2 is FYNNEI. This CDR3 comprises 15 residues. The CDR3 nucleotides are TGTGCCAGCAGGCCCCTCGGCGGGAGTTTCAACGAGCAGTACTTC. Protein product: CASRPLGGSFNEQYF. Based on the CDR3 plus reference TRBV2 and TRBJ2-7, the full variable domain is EPEVTQTPSHQVTQMGQEVILRCVPISNHLYFYWYRQILGQKVEFLVSFYNNEISEKSEIFDDQFSVERPDGSNFTLKIRSTKLEDSAMYFCASRPLGGSFNEQYFGPGTRLTVT.

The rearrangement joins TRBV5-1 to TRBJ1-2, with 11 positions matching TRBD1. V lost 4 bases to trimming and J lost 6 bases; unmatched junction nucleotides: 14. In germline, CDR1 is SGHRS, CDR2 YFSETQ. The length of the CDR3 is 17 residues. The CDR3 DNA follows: TGCGCCAGCAGCCATTCCGGGACAGGGGGAAGCGGGGATGGCTACACCTTC. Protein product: CASSHSGTGGSGDGYTF.

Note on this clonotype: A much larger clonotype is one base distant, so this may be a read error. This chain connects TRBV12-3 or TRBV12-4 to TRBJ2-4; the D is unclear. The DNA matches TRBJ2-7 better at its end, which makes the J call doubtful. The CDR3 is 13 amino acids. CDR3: CASSRAESHEQYF. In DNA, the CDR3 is TGTGCCAGCAGCCGAGCAGAATCCCACGAGCAGTACTTC.

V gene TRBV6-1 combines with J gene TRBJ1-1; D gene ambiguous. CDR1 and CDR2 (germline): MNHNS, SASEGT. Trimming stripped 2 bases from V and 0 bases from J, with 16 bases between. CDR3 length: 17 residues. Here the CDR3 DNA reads TGTGCCAGCAGTGAACTAAGCCCGATAATCATGAACACTGAAGCTTTCTTT. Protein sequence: CASSELSPIIMNTEAFF.

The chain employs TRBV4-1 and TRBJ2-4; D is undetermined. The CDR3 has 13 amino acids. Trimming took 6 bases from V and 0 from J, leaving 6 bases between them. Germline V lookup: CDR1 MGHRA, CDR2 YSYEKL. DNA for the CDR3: TGCGCCAGCAGGTCGGTAGCCAAAAACATTCAGTACTTC. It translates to CASRSVAKNIQYF.

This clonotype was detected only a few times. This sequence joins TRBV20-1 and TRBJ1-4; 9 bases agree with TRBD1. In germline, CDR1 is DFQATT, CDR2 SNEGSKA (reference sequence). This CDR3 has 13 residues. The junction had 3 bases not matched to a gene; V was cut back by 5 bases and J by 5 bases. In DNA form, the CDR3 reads TGCAGTGCTTTGGACAGGGGCAATGAAAAACTGTTTTTT. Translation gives CSALDRGNEKLFF.

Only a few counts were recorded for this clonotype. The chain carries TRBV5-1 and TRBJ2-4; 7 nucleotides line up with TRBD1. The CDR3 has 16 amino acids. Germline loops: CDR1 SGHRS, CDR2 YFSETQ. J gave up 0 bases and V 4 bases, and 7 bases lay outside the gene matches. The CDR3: CASSLGQAPAKNIQYF. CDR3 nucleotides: TGCGCCAGCAGCCTAGGACAGGCGCCAGCCAAAAACATTCAGTACTTC.

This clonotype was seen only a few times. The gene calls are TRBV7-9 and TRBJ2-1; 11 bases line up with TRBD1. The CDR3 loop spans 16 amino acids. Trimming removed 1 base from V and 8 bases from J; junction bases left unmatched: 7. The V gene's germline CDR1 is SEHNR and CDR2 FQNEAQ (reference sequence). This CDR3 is CASSLGWGQGDDEQFF. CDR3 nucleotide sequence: TGTGCCAGCAGCTTAGGTTGGGGACAGGGGGACGATGAGCAGTTCTTC. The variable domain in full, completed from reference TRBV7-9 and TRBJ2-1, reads DTGVSQNPRHKITKRGQNVTFRCDPISEHNRLYWYRQTLGQGPEFLTYFQNEAQLEKSRLLSDRFSAERPKGSFSTLEIQRTEQGDSAMYLCASSLGWGQGDDEQFFGPGTRLTVL.

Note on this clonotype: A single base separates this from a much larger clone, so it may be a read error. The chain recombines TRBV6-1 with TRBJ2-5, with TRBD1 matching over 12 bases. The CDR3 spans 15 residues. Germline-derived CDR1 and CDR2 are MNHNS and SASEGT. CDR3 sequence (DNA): TGTGCCAGCAGTGACGGGACAGGGGGCCGGGAGACCCAGGACTTC. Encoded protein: CASSDGTGGRETQDF.

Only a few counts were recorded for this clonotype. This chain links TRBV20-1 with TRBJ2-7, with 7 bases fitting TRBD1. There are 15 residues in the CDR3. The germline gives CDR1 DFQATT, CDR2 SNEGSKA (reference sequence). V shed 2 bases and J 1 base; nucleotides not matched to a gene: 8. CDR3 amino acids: CSARRWTGASYEQYF. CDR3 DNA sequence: TGCAGTGCTAGACGCTGGACAGGAGCGTCCTACGAGCAGTACTTC.

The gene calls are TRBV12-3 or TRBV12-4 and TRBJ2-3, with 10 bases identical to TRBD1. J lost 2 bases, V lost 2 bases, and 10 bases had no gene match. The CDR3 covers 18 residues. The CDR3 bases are TGTGCCAGCAGTTTAACCGGCACGGGACAGGGGATCACAGATACGCAGTATTTT. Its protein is CASSLTGTGQGITDTQYF.

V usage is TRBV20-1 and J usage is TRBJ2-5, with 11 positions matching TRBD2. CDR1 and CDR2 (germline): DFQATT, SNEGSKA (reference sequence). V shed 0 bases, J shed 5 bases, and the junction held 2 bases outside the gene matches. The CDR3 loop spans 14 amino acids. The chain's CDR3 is CSARDRTSGETQYF. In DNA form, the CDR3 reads TGCAGTGCTAGAGATAGGACTAGCGGGGAGACCCAGTACTTC.

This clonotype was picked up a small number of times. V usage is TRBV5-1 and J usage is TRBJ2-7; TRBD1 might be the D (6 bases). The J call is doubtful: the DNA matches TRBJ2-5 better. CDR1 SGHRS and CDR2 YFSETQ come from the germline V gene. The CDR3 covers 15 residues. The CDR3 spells CASSLGQVGLETQYF. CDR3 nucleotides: TGCGCCAGCAGCTTGGGACAGGTTGGTTTAGAGACCCAGTACTTC.

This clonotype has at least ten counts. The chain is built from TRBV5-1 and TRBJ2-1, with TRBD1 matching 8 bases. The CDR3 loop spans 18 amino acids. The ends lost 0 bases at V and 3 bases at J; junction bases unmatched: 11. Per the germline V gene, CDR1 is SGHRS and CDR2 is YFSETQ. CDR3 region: CASSLGSGTGVYYNEQFF. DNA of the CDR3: TGCGCCAGCAGCTTGGGATCCGGGACAGGTGTCTACTACAATGAGCAGTTCTTC.

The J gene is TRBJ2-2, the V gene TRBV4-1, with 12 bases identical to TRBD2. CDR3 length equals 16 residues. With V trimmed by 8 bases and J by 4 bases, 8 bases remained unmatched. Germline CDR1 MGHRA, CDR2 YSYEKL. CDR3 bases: TGCGCCAGCGGTCTAGCGGGGGGGCCCGGCACCGGGGAGCTGTTTTTT. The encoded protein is CASGLAGGPGTGELFF.

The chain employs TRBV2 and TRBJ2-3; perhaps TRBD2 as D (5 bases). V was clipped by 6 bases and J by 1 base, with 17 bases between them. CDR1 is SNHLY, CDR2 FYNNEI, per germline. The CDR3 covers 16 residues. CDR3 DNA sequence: TGTGCCAGCAGGTATAATGAGGGAGACGGCACAGATACGCAGTATTTT. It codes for CASRYNEGDGTDTQYF.

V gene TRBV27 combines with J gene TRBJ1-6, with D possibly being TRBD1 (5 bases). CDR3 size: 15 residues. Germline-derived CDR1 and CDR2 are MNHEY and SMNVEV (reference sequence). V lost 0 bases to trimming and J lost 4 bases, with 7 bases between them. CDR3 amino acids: CASSLSGGYNSPLHF. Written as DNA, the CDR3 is TGTGCCAGCAGTTTATCGGGGGGATATAATTCACCCCTCCACTTT.

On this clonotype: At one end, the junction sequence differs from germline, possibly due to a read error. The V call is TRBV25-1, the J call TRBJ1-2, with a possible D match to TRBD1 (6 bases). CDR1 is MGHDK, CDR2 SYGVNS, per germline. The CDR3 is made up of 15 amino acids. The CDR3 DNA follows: TGTGCCTGCAGTATAACTCCAGGGGAAGGGAATGGCTACACCTTC. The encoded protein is CACSITPGEGNGYTF.

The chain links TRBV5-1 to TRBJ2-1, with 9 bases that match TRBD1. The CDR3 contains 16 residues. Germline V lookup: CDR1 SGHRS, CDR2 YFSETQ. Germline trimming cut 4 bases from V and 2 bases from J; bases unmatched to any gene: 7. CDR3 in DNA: TGCGCCAGCAGCCTGGGGGGGACAGGGCCCTACAATGAGCAGTTCTTC. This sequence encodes CASSLGGTGPYNEQFF. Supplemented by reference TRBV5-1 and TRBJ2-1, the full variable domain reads KAGVTQTPRYLIKTRGQQVTLSCSPISGHRSVSWYQQTPGQGLQFLFEYFSETQRNKGNFPGRFSGRQFSNSRSEMNVSTLELGDSALYLCASSLGGTGPYNEQFFGPGTRLTVL.

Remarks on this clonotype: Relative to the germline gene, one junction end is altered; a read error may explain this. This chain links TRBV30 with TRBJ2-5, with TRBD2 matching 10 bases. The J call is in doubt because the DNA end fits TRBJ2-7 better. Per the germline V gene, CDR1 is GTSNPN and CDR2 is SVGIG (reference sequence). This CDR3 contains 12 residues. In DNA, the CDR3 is TGTACCTGGACTAGCGGAGCCTACGAGCAGTACTTC. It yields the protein CTWTSGAYEQYF.

For the CDR3, the DNA is TGCGCCAGCAGATACGCCGGGACTAGCGGGACCGGAAGCTCCTACAATGAGCAGTTCTTC. Encoded protein: CASRYAGTSGTGSSYNEQFF. The chain uses TRBV5-1 and TRBJ2-1, with TRBD2 matching 13 bases. The CDR3 spans 20 residues. The germline gives CDR1 SGHRS, CDR2 YFSETQ. V shed 5 bases and J 0 bases; nucleotides not matched to a gene: 14.